This T cell receptor (beta chain) was captured in a study of post-analysis software for immune sequencing data. Overall study: Included among the disease courses, which were recorded for the cohort, were relapsing-remitting, secondary progressive and progressive-relapsing multiple sclerosis.

This clonotype turned up a few times. As yet, its antigen is unknown. Each TCR beta cDNA library carried unique molecular identifiers. A single record per CDR3 protein comes from TCRdb applying MiXCR to the PCR reads. This repertoire shows some 800,000 distinct CDR3 sequences, about 43% found once; its top ten account for roughly 4.9%. CDR3 size: 18 residues. CDR1 and CDR2 from the germline V gene are SGHVT and SQSDAQ. Trimming cost V 5 bases and J 3 bases, with 24 bases left between them. General observations from the study: There was significantly lower normalized Chao1 diversity in multiple sclerosis patients than in controls. Patients carried a handful of TRBV segments more frequently than controls did, and TRBV5-6, TRBV5-1 and TRBV20-1 were among them. Strong co-clustering by F measure was evident for samples that had been prepared in the same batch.

The receptor was isolated from a girl aged 10-17 years with multiple sclerosis. The specimen sequenced was blood. This rearrangement joins TRBV7-4 to TRBJ2-3; maybe TRBD1 (6 bases). The CDR3 sequence is CASSLGQTRFPFTDTQYF. In nucleotides, the CDR3 is TGTGCCAGCAGCCTAGGACAGACGCGCTTTCCCTTTACAGATACGCAGTATTTT.